This TCR beta chain was found in a study of T cells after yellow fever vaccination. The CDR3 has 13 residues. The V and J ends lost 4 bases and 7 bases respectively, with 13 bases between them. Looked up from germline, CDR1 is SGHDN and CDR2 is FVKESK. TCRdb re-analysed the 5' RACE reads in MiXCR, keeping a single row per CDR3 protein. The sample includes 550,000 to 750,000 distinct CDR3 sequences, 13% of them seen just once. This clonotype was obtained from a man aged 30-40 years who received the YFV17D yellow fever vaccine. The sequencing used PBMCs, collected on the day of the yellow fever booster vaccination. This chain uses TRBV14 with TRBJ2-5; tentatively, D is TRBD1 or TRBD2 (5 bases each). The CDR3 DNA sequence: TGTGCCAGCAGCCTAAGGGACGCGCGGACCCAGTACTTC. Translated, it gives CASSLRDARTQYF. Full variable domain (remainder filled in from reference TRBV14 and TRBJ2-5): EAGVTQFPSHSVIEKGQTVTLRCDPISGHDNLYWYRRVMGKEIKFLLHFVKESKQDESGMPNNRFLAERTGGTYSTLKVQPAELEDSGVYFCASSLRDARTQYFGPGTRLLVL.